This T cell receptor (beta chain) was captured in a study of control samples from healthy donors and cancer patients. There are 15 residues in the CDR3. V lost 2 bases and J 1 base, leaving 11 bases between the germline ends. Germline loops: CDR1 SGHTA, CDR2 FQGTGA. Repertoires were generated with immunoSEQ multiplex PCR, while TCRdb's copy carries only in-frame clones and drops some. Of 150,000 to 200,000 clones listed, roughly 93% are singletons. Input material: blood. The gene calls are TRBV7-3 and TRBJ1-1; no definite D call. The clonotype was recovered from a man aged 18 to 30 in good health. This CDR3 reads CASSLDIETNTEAFF. In DNA form, the CDR3 reads TGTGCCAGCAGCTTAGATATAGAAACGAACACTGAAGCTTTCTTT.